This TCR beta chain originates from a study of cytotoxic CD8 clonotypes in ibrutinib-treated CLL. Study-wide results and limits: Public clonotypes, an uncommon group, contracted or remained stable on treatment.

Depths of 1 in 200,000 to 1 in 1 million T cells were the sequencing target. Profiled with immunoSEQ multiplex PCR; TCRdb holds only in-frame clones, not every one. The table includes some 300,000 clones, about 80% detected once. In this sample, this clone turned up a few times. Its cognate antigen is unknown. Germline values: CDR1 SQVTM, CDR2 ANQGSEA. The CDR3 sequence is 11 residues long. The V end lost 6 bases, the J end lost 6 bases, and 8 bases lay between the germline ends. The sequence was collected from a human donor with chronic lymphocytic leukemia. The chain links TRBV29-1 to TRBJ1-4; no firm D call. The sequencing here drew on PBMCs, taken before ibrutinib treatment. The CDR3 region has the DNA TGCAGCGTCGGTTCCGATGAAAAACTGTTTTTT. The encoded protein is CSVGSDEKLFF.